These 8 T cell receptor beta chains were all obtained from the same sample, sequenced in a study of blood T cell repertoires in COVID-19 (dated by TCRdb to the early 2020s). The protocol used for the library was the immunoSEQ multiplex PCR assay. The table was pulled from immuneACCESS by TCRdb, which kept in-frame rearrangements only. Such tables lose some clones; where checked, under half of the loss comes from unresolved V genes, and the rest has no known cause. Within this sample are 70,000 to 95,000 clones, with more than 75% of them counted one time only. The ten top clones hold more than 25% of the sample. Sequences were obtained from peripheral blood. The receptors here all came from a human donor in a cohort sampled during active COVID-19.

This chain joins TRBV27 and TRBJ2-7; D is uncertain. The CDR3 covers 14 residues. V was cut by 3 bases and J by 3 bases, with 12 bases left in between. Germline assignment: CDR1 MNHEY and CDR2 SMNVEV (reference sequence). CDR3 sequence: CASSLLPSYYEQYF. DNA for the CDR3: TGTGCCAGCAGTTTGCTCCCTTCCTACTACGAGCAGTACTTC.

The chain employs TRBV5-1 and TRBJ1-1; D is ambiguous. With 4 bases removed from V and 1 base from J, the gap between germline ends came to 14 bases. CDR1 and CDR2 from the germline V gene are SGHRS and YFSETQ. The CDR3 is 15 residues long. DNA of the CDR3: TGCGCCAGCAGCCTACTGGAGGTCGCGAACACTGAAGCTTTCTTT. This gives the protein CASSLLEVANTEAFF.

Written as DNA, the CDR3 is TGTGCCACCAGTGACCCTACTAGCGGAGGGACAGATACGCAGTATTTT. Amino acid sequence: CATSDPTSGGTDTQYF. The chain couples TRBV24-1 to TRBJ2-3; 8 bases are shared with TRBD2. Germline V gene sequence: CDR1 KGHDR, CDR2 SFDVKD. The CDR3 spans 16 residues. J lost 3 bases, V lost 4 bases, and 8 bases had no gene match.

The rearrangement links TRBV5-6 to TRBJ2-7, with 8 bases fitting TRBD1. The CDR3 has 13 residues. With 4 bases clipped from V and 5 bases from J, the junction kept 5 bases outside the gene matches. Germline V gene lookup returns CDR1 SGHDT and CDR2 YYEEEE. The CDR3 loop reads CASSLTGVDEQYF. The CDR3 DNA reads TGTGCCAGCAGCCTGACAGGGGTGGACGAGCAGTACTTC.

This clone was seen a few times. The CDR3 nucleotides are TGTGCCAGCAGCCTTGGACAGGGGGGTAATGAAAAACTGTTTTTT. Amino acids: CASSLGQGGNEKLFF. This chain connects TRBV7-9 to TRBJ1-4, with 10 nucleotides matching TRBD1. The germline V gene encodes CDR1 SEHNR and CDR2 FQNEAQ (reference sequence). The V segment lost 5 bases and the J segment 4 bases; nucleotides outside the gene matches: 4. The CDR3 is made up of 15 amino acids.

The chain has TRBV27 and TRBJ2-2; 9 positions match TRBD2. Trimming took 3 bases from V and 2 from J; bases not matched to a gene: 7. The germline CDR1 and CDR2 sequences are MNHEY and SMNVEV (reference sequence). The CDR3 is made up of 17 amino acids. CDR3 residues: CASSFGAGGFNTGELFF. Written as DNA, the CDR3 is TGTGCCAGCAGTTTTGGGGCGGGAGGGTTCAACACCGGGGAGCTGTTTTTT.

The genes are TRBV6-2 or TRBV6-3 and TRBJ2-7, with 9 bases that match TRBD1. CDR1 and CDR2 (germline): MNHEY, SVGEGT. V was pared by 5 bases and J by 6 bases, with 11 bases of the junction left unmatched. The CDR3 contains 15 residues. CDR3 in amino acids: CASSTPGQGWLEQYF. The DNA of the CDR3 is TGTGCCAGCAGTACCCCGGGACAGGGCTGGCTCGAGCAGTACTTC.

The chain carries TRBV4-1 and TRBJ2-7; 8 nucleotides align to TRBD2. The trim removed 1 base at V and 1 base at J, leaving 3 bases unmatched. CDR3 length: 15 amino acids. Germline values: CDR1 MGHRA, CDR2 YSYEKL. In nucleotides, the CDR3 is TGCGCCAGCAGCCAAGGACTAGCGCGGTCCTACGAGCAGTACTTC. This codes for CASSQGLARSYEQYF.